Below are 15 T cell receptor beta chains sequenced from a single sample in a study of human T cells and chemical hapten exposure (dated by TCRdb to the early 2020s). The time point label corresponds to: patch test 3, about 24 weeks after DPC sensitization. The sample's treatment or condition label, decoded: therapeutic diphenylcyclopropenone sensitization with weekly scalp DPC. Libraries came from RACE. Sequencing used a NextSeq 500. TCRdb reworked the public reads: Q25 trimming with fastp, MiXCR clone assembly, productive beta chains retained. Each record represents a unique CDR3 protein, reported with the most common genes and DNA among its rows. For this sample the table gives more than 100,000 distinct CDR3 sequences, of which 10% to 12% were detected only once. The top ten hold roughly 2.3% of the sample. Here the sequenced sample was whole blood, taken in connection with sensitization to the hapten diphenylcyclopropenone (DPC). These receptors were collected from a woman in her fifties or sixties with alopecia areata. Some clones in this sample may be carry-over from other donors' samples.

This clonotype was counted only a few times. V usage is TRBV27 and J usage is TRBJ2-2; 8 bases agree with TRBD2. CDR3 length: 15 residues. CDR1 and CDR2 (germline): MNHEY, SMNVEV (reference sequence). V shed 5 bases and J 3 bases; nucleotides not matched to a gene: 5. The CDR3 region is CASSPSSGYTGELFF. DNA of the CDR3: TGTGCCAGCAGTCCATCTAGCGGGTACACCGGGGAGCTGTTTTTT.

Note on this clonotype: The junction differs from germline at one of its ends, possibly a read error. The chain employs TRBV5-1 and TRBJ2-7; 8 positions agree with TRBD1. Germline V gene sequence: CDR1 SGHRS, CDR2 YFSETQ. This CDR3 has 12 residues. CDR3 sequence reads: CASTLTGDEQYF. In DNA, the CDR3 is TGCGCCAGCACCTTGACAGGGGACGAGCAGTACTTC.

The gene calls are TRBV5-4 and TRBJ1-3, with D unclear. Germline lookup yields CDR1 SGHNT and CDR2 YYREEE (reference sequence). CDR3 size: 15 residues. The ends were cut back, 2 bases at V and 0 bases at J, with 9 bases in the middle. The CDR3 here is CASSLAGNSGNTIYF. CDR3 DNA sequence: TGTGCCAGCAGCTTAGCGGGGAACTCTGGAAACACCATATATTTT.

This clonotype was seen repeatedly, ten times or more. This chain links TRBV6-5 with TRBJ2-2; D may correspond to TRBD1 or TRBD2 (5 bases each). Per the germline V gene, CDR1 is MNHEY and CDR2 is SVGAGI. V dropped 2 bases and J dropped 2 bases, with 15 bases sitting between them. The CDR3 consists of 17 residues. CDR3 nucleotide sequence: TGTGCCAGCAGTTACGATATGGGACCCTTTAACACCGGGGAGCTGTTTTTT. It codes for CASSYDMGPFNTGELFF.

The chain employs TRBV9 and TRBJ2-7; D gene uncertain. This CDR3 spans 13 amino acids. Looked up from germline, CDR1 is SGDLS and CDR2 is YYNGEE. The V and J ends lost 0 bases and 7 bases respectively, with 11 bases between them. The CDR3 loop reads CASSVDPLLEQYF. CDR3 bases: TGTGCCAGCAGCGTAGACCCGCTTTTAGAGCAGTACTTC.

This chain uses TRBV2 with TRBJ2-3; D gene unclear. The V gene's germline CDR1 is SNHLY and CDR2 FYNNEI. The CDR3 is 14 amino acids. Trimming took off 6 bases at V and 2 bases at J, with 12 bases between the two ends. The CDR3 DNA sequence: TGTGCCAGCAGGTCGTTCAGGTTCACAGATACGCAGTATTTT. Translated: CASRSFRFTDTQYF.

For the CDR3, the DNA is TGTGCCAGCAGCCCGACTAGCGGGGGGGCCGGGAATGAGCAGTTCTTC. Translation gives CASSPTSGGAGNEQFF. The gene calls are TRBV5-6 and TRBJ2-1; 14 bases match TRBD2. V gave up 4 bases and J gave up 7 bases; unmatched junction bases: 7. From germline, CDR1 is SGHDT and CDR2 YYEEEE. The CDR3 is 16 residues long.

This clonotype was seen only a few times. V usage is TRBV7-9 and J usage is TRBJ1-3, with no clear D. Germline CDR1 SEHNR, CDR2 FQNEAQ (reference sequence). The CDR3 sequence is 14 residues long. Trimming took 5 bases from V and 8 from J, leaving 16 bases between them. The CDR3 coding sequence is TGTGCCAGCAGCCCCGCCGGGTCCCTCCACACCATATATTTT. Protein product: CASSPAGSLHTIYF.

The chain recombines TRBV6-2 or TRBV6-3 with TRBJ2-3, with D hard to call. Germline V gene data show CDR1 as MNHEY and CDR2 as SVGEGT. V was trimmed by 1 base and J by 5 bases, leaving 4 bases between them. The CDR3 has 12 amino acids. CDR3 protein: CASSYLQDTQYF. CDR3 DNA sequence: TGTGCCAGCAGTTACTTGCAAGATACGCAGTATTTT.

This clonotype was seen only a few times. V gene TRBV11-2 combines with J gene TRBJ2-2, with TRBD2 matching over 8 bases. This CDR3 comprises 15 residues. CDR1 and CDR2 (germline): SGHAT, FQNNGV. V lost 0 bases to trimming and J lost 5 bases; unmatched junction nucleotides: 2. CDR3 in amino acids: CASSLDPGGTGELFF. The CDR3 nucleotides are TGTGCCAGCAGCTTAGATCCGGGGGGGACCGGGGAGCTGTTTTTT.

This clonotype showed up many times. The CDR3 region is CSAKGGEAGPSYEQYF. The CDR3 bases are TGCAGTGCTAAGGGGGGGGAGGCTGGCCCTTCCTACGAGCAGTACTTC. This chain links TRBV20-1 with TRBJ2-7, with D tentatively TRBD2 (7 bases). V dropped 4 bases and J dropped 1 base, with 20 bases sitting between them. CDR1 is DFQATT and CDR2 is SNEGSKA in the germline V gene (reference sequence). The CDR3 has 16 amino acids.

This clonotype was detected ten times or more. The chain has TRBV29-1 and TRBJ2-7, with 12 bases that match TRBD2. The CDR3 contains 14 residues. Per the germline V gene, CDR1 is SQVTM and CDR2 is ANQGSEA. Unmatched junction bases numbered 7, after V lost 6 bases and J lost 4 bases. This CDR3 is CSVGRLAGEYEQYF. In DNA, the CDR3 is TGCAGCGTGGGTAGACTAGCGGGAGAATACGAGCAGTACTTC.

This sequence joins TRBV6-6 and TRBJ2-3, with TRBD2 identical over 13 bases. Germline trimming cut 2 bases from V and 0 bases from J; bases unmatched to any gene: 14. The CDR3 runs to 21 residues. CDR1 and CDR2 from the germline V gene are MNHNY and SVGAGI (reference sequence). The CDR3 bases are TGTGCCAGCAGTTACGATCGGCGGGGGACTAGCGGGATCTCTAGCACAGATACGCAGTATTTT. Protein: CASSYDRRGTSGISSTDTQYF.

This clonotype has a count of ten or more. The rearrangement joins TRBV4-2 to TRBJ2-4; possible D gene TRBD2, 6 bases. The germline V gene has CDR1 LGHNA and CDR2 YNFKEQ. Trimming cost V 9 bases and J 3 bases, with 12 bases left between them. The CDR3 has 13 residues. In DNA, the CDR3 is TGTGCCAGTCGGGGGTGGGGCAAAAACATTCAGTACTTC. Protein product: CASRGWGKNIQYF.

This clonotype was seen more than once but under ten times. The chain uses TRBV12-3 or TRBV12-4 and TRBJ2-7; D is ambiguous. V was trimmed by 3 bases and J by 5 bases, leaving 14 bases between them. The CDR3 length is 14 residues. CDR3 loop: CASSFTESSNEQYF. As DNA, the CDR3 is TGTGCCAGCAGTTTCACGGAGTCTTCTAACGAGCAGTACTTC.